These 31 T cell receptor beta chains originate from one sample sequenced in a study of PD-L1 blockade in urothelial cancer. The repertoire was sequenced with immunoSEQ multiplex PCR; TCRdb's copy has only in-frame clones and lacks some. The data hold about 81,000 clones, with 80% to 90% observed a single time. The sample's time point: pretreatment peripheral blood. The sequenced sample was PBMCs, obtained around atezolizumab (anti-PD-L1) treatment. The receptors derive from a woman older than 75 with urothelial cancer.

A few counts support this clone. This same CDR3 is encoded by further DNA sequences in the sample. The chain couples TRBV5-1 to TRBJ2-7, with 7 positions matching TRBD2. Germline V lookup: CDR1 SGHRS, CDR2 YFSETQ. The junction had 3 bases not matched to a gene; V was cut back by 0 bases and J by 0 bases. CDR3 size: 15 residues. The CDR3 DNA is TGCGCCAGCAGCTTGGTAGCGGGCAGCTCCTACGAGCAGTACTTC. Protein sequence: CASSLVAGSSYEQYF.

The chain has TRBV9 and TRBJ1-1; no firm D call. Germline V lookup: CDR1 SGDLS, CDR2 YYNGEE. This CDR3 comprises 14 residues. Trimming removed 0 bases at V and 6 bases at J, with 12 bases between. The CDR3 nucleotides read TGTGCCAGCAGCGTAGGGCGGGGAGGAGCTGAAGCTTTCTTT. Protein product: CASSVGRGGAEAFF.

The V call is TRBV9, the J call TRBJ1-1; 8 bases fit TRBD1. The CDR3 spans 14 residues. The germline V gene has CDR1 SGDLS and CDR2 YYNGEE. Trimming took 3 bases from V and 3 from J; bases not matched to a gene: 4. The CDR3 is CASSAHRGDTEAFF. DNA for the CDR3: TGTGCCAGCAGCGCCCACAGGGGGGACACTGAAGCTTTCTTT.

The V call is TRBV7-3, the J call TRBJ2-3; 15 positions agree with TRBD2. Trimming removed 3 bases from V and 2 bases from J; junction bases left unmatched: 6. From germline, CDR1 is SGHTA and CDR2 FQGTGA. This CDR3 spans 18 amino acids. CDR3 region: CASSLGTSGRRVTDTQYF. The CDR3 DNA reads as TGTGCCAGCAGCTTGGGGACTAGCGGGAGGAGAGTCACAGATACGCAGTATTTT.

The chain uses TRBV11-3 and TRBJ2-1; 9 nucleotides align to TRBD2. V was pared by 1 base and J by 5 bases, with 9 bases of the junction left unmatched. The CDR3 runs to 17 residues. Looked up from germline, CDR1 is SGHNT and CDR2 is YENEEA. In DNA, the CDR3 is TGTGCCAGCAGCTTAGGAGGGTCTAGCGGGACCCACAATGAGCAGTTCTTC. This codes for CASSLGGSSGTHNEQFF.

The rearrangement uses TRBV7-6 and TRBJ2-5; a possible D gene is TRBD2 (6 bases). The germline CDR1 and CDR2 sequences are SGHVS and FNYEAQ. This CDR3 has 13 amino acids. Deletions cut 0 bases from V and 4 bases from J, with 6 bases between. The CDR3 nucleotides are TGTGCCAGCAGCTTAGCGGGAGGAGAGACCCAGTACTTC. This sequence encodes CASSLAGGETQYF.

The chain carries TRBV7-2 and TRBJ1-3; 8 positions agree with TRBD1. V lost 5 bases and J lost 5; bases outside the gene matches: 5. CDR1 SGHTA and CDR2 FQGNSA come from the germline V gene. This CDR3 comprises 14 residues. The CDR3 spells CASSHRDRRNTIYF. The CDR3, as DNA: TGTGCCAGCAGCCACCGGGACAGGCGAAACACCATATATTTT. Full variable domain (missing parts from reference TRBV7-2 and TRBJ1-3): GAGVSQSPSNKVTEKGKDVELRCDPISGHTALYWYRQSLGQGLEFLIYFQGNSAPDKSGLPSDRFSAERTGGSVSTLTIQRTQQEDSAVYLCASSHRDRRNTIYFGEGSWLTVV.

CDR3 sequence reads: CASSQVGLAGVYEQYF. CDR3 bases: TGTGCCAGCAGCCAAGTGGGACTAGCGGGAGTTTACGAGCAGTACTTC. The chain employs TRBV14 and TRBJ2-7; 14 bases line up with TRBD2. This CDR3 has 16 residues. Germline V lookup: CDR1 SGHDN, CDR2 FVKESK. V lost 1 base to trimming and J lost 4 bases; unmatched junction nucleotides: 3.

The chain joins TRBV5-4 to TRBJ1-2, with 9 bases that match TRBD1. The CDR3 runs to 15 residues. The germline gives CDR1 SGHNT, CDR2 YYREEE (reference sequence). J was trimmed by 4 bases and V by 4 bases; bases with no gene match: 8. The CDR3 region is CASSTTGGAGYGYTF. CDR3 coding DNA: TGTGCCAGCAGCACTACAGGGGGCGCAGGCTATGGCTACACCTTC. The whole variable domain, filled in from reference TRBV5-4 and TRBJ1-2, reads ETGVTQSPTHLIKTRGQQVTLRCSSQSGHNTVSWYQQALGQGPQFIFQYYREEENGRGNFPPRFSGLQFPNYSSELNVNALELDDSALYLCASSTTGGAGYGYTFGSGTRLTVV.

The CDR3 DNA sequence: TGCGCCAGCAGCCAAGTCGATAGCGGGAGGGCCCGGGGCACCGGGGAGCTGTTTTTT. Its protein product is CASSQVDSGRARGTGELFF. The chain has TRBV4-1 and TRBJ2-2, with 11 bases that match TRBD2. The CDR3 spans 19 residues. V lost 1 base and J lost 4; bases outside the gene matches: 11. Germline values: CDR1 MGHRA, CDR2 YSYEKL.

The genes are TRBV9 and TRBJ1-5; D may be TRBD1 (6 bases). V lost 4 bases and J 7 bases, leaving 15 bases between the germline ends. Germline assignment: CDR1 SGDLS and CDR2 YYNGEE. This CDR3 has 14 amino acids. The CDR3 sequence is CASSPGGAGQPQHF. CDR3 DNA: TGTGCCAGCAGCCCTGGGGGGGCCGGCCAGCCCCAGCATTTT.

The chain combines TRBV5-1 with TRBJ2-7; 8 positions agree with TRBD2. The CDR3 extends over 16 amino acids. V shed 4 bases, J shed 0 bases, and the junction held 9 bases outside the gene matches. Per the germline V gene, CDR1 is SGHRS and CDR2 is YFSETQ. CDR3 sequence (DNA): TGCGCCAGCAGCCCGGGACTAGGGACCACCTCCTACGAGCAGTACTTC. It encodes CASSPGLGTTSYEQYF.

The chain joins TRBV7-6 to TRBJ1-5; D possibly corresponds to TRBD1 (5 bases). The CDR3 is 14 amino acids. Germline loops: CDR1 SGHVS, CDR2 FNYEAQ. Trimming stripped 2 bases from V and 6 bases from J, with 11 bases between. The CDR3 sequence: CASSLSRGGQPQHF. The CDR3 DNA sequence: TGTGCCAGCAGCTTAAGTAGGGGAGGTCAGCCCCAGCATTTT.

The chain is built from TRBV30 and TRBJ2-7; 8 bases are shared with TRBD1. This CDR3 has 15 residues. Per the germline V gene, CDR1 is GTSNPN and CDR2 is SVGIG (reference sequence). The junction had 8 bases not matched to a gene; V was cut back by 2 bases and J by 2 bases. The CDR3 is CAWSTGTGGTYEQYF. The CDR3 DNA is TGTGCCTGGAGTACGGGTACAGGGGGTACCTACGAGCAGTACTTC. The full variable domain, with the rest looked up from reference TRBV30 and TRBJ2-7, is SQTIHQWPATLVQPVGSPLSLECTVEGTSNPNLYWYRQAAGRGLQLLFYSVGIGQISSEVPQNLSASRPQDRQFILSSKKLLLSDSGFYLCAWSTGTGGTYEQYFGPGTRLTVT.

The chain uses TRBV19 and TRBJ1-1; no firm D call. The V and J ends lost 3 bases and 1 base respectively, with 12 bases between them. CDR1 LNHDA and CDR2 SQIVND come from the germline V gene (reference sequence). CDR3 length equals 15 residues. CDR3 in amino acids: CASSIRARGNTEAFF. CDR3 nucleotide sequence: TGTGCCAGTAGTATCAGAGCCCGGGGGAACACTGAAGCTTTCTTT.

The rearrangement joins TRBV18 to TRBJ2-2, with unresolved D. Germline lookup yields CDR1 KGHSH and CDR2 LQKENI. Deletions cut 1 base from V and 8 bases from J, with 5 bases between. The CDR3 spans 12 residues. DNA for the CDR3: TGTGCCAGCTCACCACAAGCGGGGGAGCTGTTTTTT. This gives the protein CASSPQAGELFF.

This rearrangement joins TRBV5-1 to TRBJ2-1; 8 nucleotides line up with TRBD1. V was pared by 3 bases and J by 5 bases, with 7 bases of the junction left unmatched. CDR1 is SGHRS, CDR2 YFSETQ, per germline. The CDR3 runs 15 residues. Here the CDR3 DNA reads TGCGCCAGCAGCTCGTTAGCACAGGGGGACAATGAGCAGTTCTTC. It yields the protein CASSSLAQGDNEQFF.

V and J are TRBV5-1 and TRBJ2-7, with 8 bases aligning to TRBD1. This CDR3 comprises 15 residues. The trim removed 2 bases at V and 1 base at J, leaving 5 bases unmatched. Germline loops: CDR1 SGHRS, CDR2 YFSETQ. Here the CDR3 reads CASSFGQGRSYEQYF. The CDR3 DNA reads as TGCGCCAGCAGCTTTGGACAGGGCCGATCCTACGAGCAGTACTTC.

The chain couples TRBV2 to TRBJ2-1, with 8 bases identical to TRBD2. The ends lost 6 bases at V and 10 bases at J; junction bases unmatched: 11. Per the germline V gene, CDR1 is SNHLY and CDR2 is FYNNEI. CDR3 length: 14 amino acids. As DNA, the CDR3 is TGTGCCAGCAGAGGTCCGGGAGGGCCTTACGAGCAGTTCTTC. Protein product: CASRGPGGPYEQFF.

The chain is built from TRBV5-1 and TRBJ1-1; the match to TRBD1 covers 7 bases. V was pared by 8 bases and J by 1 base, with 8 bases of the junction left unmatched. The CDR3 length is 14 residues. The germline V gene encodes CDR1 SGHRS and CDR2 YFSETQ. For the CDR3, the DNA is TGCGCCAGTAGATCAGACAGGGAGAACACTGAAGCTTTCTTT. This encodes CASRSDRENTEAFF.

This clone was seen just once. V is TRBV7-6 and J is TRBJ2-7; possibly TRBD1 for D (5 bases). This CDR3 is built from 13 residues. Per the germline V gene, CDR1 is SGHVS and CDR2 is FNYEAQ. Trimming shortened V by 0 bases and J by 7 bases, and 10 bases separated the two germline ends. The CDR3 coding sequence is TGTGCCAGCAGCTTAGCGGGGCAGAAAGAGCAGTACTTC. Amino acid sequence: CASSLAGQKEQYF.

The rearrangement links TRBV27 to TRBJ2-2; 8 bases fit TRBD2. The CDR3 has 16 amino acids. The junction had 9 bases not matched to a gene; V was cut back by 8 bases and J by 1 base. Germline values: CDR1 MNHEY, CDR2 SMNVEV (reference sequence). In nucleotides, the CDR3 is TGTGCCAGCTTTCAACCCGGGACTAGGAACACCGGGGAGCTGTTTTTT. Translated: CASFQPGTRNTGELFF.

The chain recombines TRBV10-3 with TRBJ1-1, with 7 bases fitting TRBD1. The CDR3 totals 12 residues. Germline V lookup: CDR1 ENHRY, CDR2 SYGVKD. V shed 6 bases, J shed 7 bases, and the junction held 5 bases outside the gene matches. The DNA for the CDR3 is TGTGCCATCAGCTCCCGGGACAGTGAAGCTTTCTTT. This translates into CAISSRDSEAFF.

The chain recombines TRBV29-1 with TRBJ2-5, with D maybe TRBD1 (5 bases). Trimming removed 2 bases from V and 3 bases from J, with 13 bases in between. The CDR3 sequence is 14 residues long. Germline V gene sequence: CDR1 SQVTM, CDR2 ANQGSEA. In DNA, the CDR3 is TGCAGCGTTGAAAAATTTGGGGCAAAAGAGACCCAGTACTTC. This encodes CSVEKFGAKETQYF.

This chain uses TRBV19 with TRBJ2-3, with D possibly being TRBD2 (5 bases). Germline assignment: CDR1 LNHDA and CDR2 SQIVND (reference sequence). V lost 2 bases and J 3 bases, leaving 15 bases between the germline ends. The CDR3 runs 16 residues. CDR3 protein: CASSIRESRITDTQYF. In DNA, the CDR3 is TGTGCCAGTAGTATAAGGGAGTCAAGGATTACAGATACGCAGTATTTT.

The gene calls are TRBV5-6 and TRBJ1-1; the D is unclear. Germline V lookup: CDR1 SGHDT, CDR2 YYEEEE. CDR3 length: 15 amino acids. Trimming pared 2 bases from V and 0 bases from J, leaving 11 bases between. The CDR3, as DNA: TGTGCCAGCAGCTTCGTACCTATTCTGAACACTGAAGCTTTCTTT. This codes for CASSFVPILNTEAFF.

This chain uses TRBV19 with TRBJ2-1, with TRBD2 identical over 9 bases. This CDR3 region has 16 residues. The germline gives CDR1 LNHDA, CDR2 SQIVND (reference sequence). Trimming at V came to 4 bases and at J to 9 bases, leaving 13 bases not matched to a gene. The DNA for the CDR3 is TGTGCCAGTAGTACGTTAGCGGGAGTGGTTTCAAGTGAGCAGTTCTTC. Its protein product is CASSTLAGVVSSEQFF.

V is TRBV30 and J is TRBJ1-2; D is uncertain. V was pared by 7 bases and J by 7 bases, with 16 bases between. Per the germline V gene, CDR1 is GTSNPN and CDR2 is SVGIG (reference sequence). The CDR3 is 12 amino acids. This CDR3 is CASRLGASGYTF. The CDR3 DNA reads as TGTGCCTCTAGGCTGGGAGCGTCTGGCTACACCTTC.

This chain joins TRBV11-3 and TRBJ2-5; TRBD1 matches at 9 bases. Germline values: CDR1 SGHNT, CDR2 YENEEA. V shed 3 bases and J 1 base; nucleotides not matched to a gene: 6. The CDR3 length is 16 residues. CDR3 protein: CASSLGGTGPQETQYF. The DNA of the CDR3 is TGTGCCAGCAGCTTGGGGGGGACAGGGCCCCAAGAGACCCAGTACTTC.

The chain employs TRBV7-3 and TRBJ1-4; D remains unclear. Trimming took off 0 bases at V and 8 bases at J, with 7 bases between the two ends. The CDR3 totals 13 residues. In germline, CDR1 is SGHTA, CDR2 FQGTGA. As DNA, the CDR3 is TGTGCCAGCAGCTTAACAGTCCGGGAAAAACTGTTTTTT. Translating it yields CASSLTVREKLFF.

The chain joins TRBV28 to TRBJ1-5; 10 nucleotides agree with TRBD1. V was pared by 2 bases and J by 6 bases, with 4 bases of the junction left unmatched. The germline V gene encodes CDR1 MDHEN and CDR2 SYDVKM. The CDR3 has 15 residues. The CDR3 DNA reads as TGTGCCAGCAGTTTAGACAGGGGGCCGCCTCAGCCCCAGCATTTT. Its translation is CASSLDRGPPQPQHF.